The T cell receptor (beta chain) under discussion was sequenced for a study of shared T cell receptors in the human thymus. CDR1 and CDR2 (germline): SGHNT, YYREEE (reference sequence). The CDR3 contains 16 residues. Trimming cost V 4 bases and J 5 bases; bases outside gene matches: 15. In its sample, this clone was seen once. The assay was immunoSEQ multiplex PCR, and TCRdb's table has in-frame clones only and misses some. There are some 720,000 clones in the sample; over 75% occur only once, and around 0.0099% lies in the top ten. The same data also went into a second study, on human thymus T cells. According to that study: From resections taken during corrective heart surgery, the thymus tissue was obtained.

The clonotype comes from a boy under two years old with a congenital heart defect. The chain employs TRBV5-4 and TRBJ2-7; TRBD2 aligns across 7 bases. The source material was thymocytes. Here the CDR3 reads CASSRAKRDGRDEQYF. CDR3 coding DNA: TGTGCCAGCAGCCGAGCAAAGCGGGATGGGAGGGACGAGCAGTACTTC.